This TCR beta chain was found in a study of blood T cell repertoires in COVID-19. As handled by the study authors: Amplifying reference gene primers gave estimates of nucleated cell counts. Produced via immunoSEQ multiplex PCR; TCRdb's table is partial and in-frame only. Clonal size and the V and J genes are those of that table, whereas D and trimming came from the DNA. The data contain roughly 120,000 clones, about nine tenths of them singletons. Sequencing was done on a sample of peripheral blood. This clonotype was obtained from a woman aged 70 to 79 with acute or convalescent COVID-19.

CDR3 sequence (DNA): TGTGCCAGCACGGGGAAACTGTTTTTT. This sequence encodes CASTGKLFF. The chain carries TRBV12-3 or TRBV12-4 and TRBJ1-4; D unclear. The V and J ends lost 7 bases and 11 bases respectively, with 5 bases between them. CDR3 length: 9 amino acids.